These T cell receptor beta chains were read from a single sample in a study of blood T cell repertoires in COVID-19. Profiling relied on immunoSEQ multiplex PCR, and the TCRdb table lists in-frame clones only, not all of them. Of around 350,000 clones listed, about 87% are singletons. Specimen: peripheral blood. These receptor sequences come from a human donor in a cohort sampled during active COVID-19. Each CDR3 is given with its conserved first and last residue. D genes are given only for firm matches. Clone size is not always given. Where it is, it says once, few, many or a class for expanded clones.

v_call,clone_size,j_call,d_call,cdr3_nt,cdr3_aa
TRBV6-2/TRBV6-3,NA,TRBJ2-1,NA,TGTGCCAGCAGTGGCCATGAGCAGTTCTTC,CASSGHEQFF
TRBV7-8,NA,TRBJ1-4,NA,TGTGCCAGCAGCCCCCGGACGGCTTGGGGCGAAAAACTGTTTTTT,CASSPRTAWGEKLFF
TRBV7-4,NA,TRBJ2-2,TRBD1,TGTGCCAGCAGCTACCGACAGGGCGTTGGTACCGGGGAGCTGTTTTTT,CASSYRQGVGTGELFF
TRBV7-2,NA,TRBJ2-7,TRBD2,TGTGCCAGCAGCGTATCGACTAGCGGGAGGTCCCCAGGTCGCTACGAGCAGTACTTC,CASSVSTSGRSPGRYEQYF
TRBV5-1,NA,TRBJ2-7,NA,TGCGCCAGCAGCTTGACTAGCTCCTACGAGCAGTACTTC,CASSLTSSYEQYF
TRBV6-4,few,TRBJ2-3,TRBD1,TGTGCCAGCAGCCAAGAACAGGGGGATACGCAGTATTTT,CASSQEQGDTQYF
TRBV14,NA,TRBJ1-2,TRBD1,TGTGCCAGCAGCCCCCAGGACAGGGTTTGGAATGGCTACACCTTC,CASSPQDRVWNGYTF
TRBV10-1,NA,TRBJ2-2,NA,TGCGCCAGCAGTAGACAGAGCACCGGGGAGCTGTTTTTT,CASSRQSTGELFF
TRBV5-5,NA,TRBJ2-1,TRBD1,TGTGCCAGCAGCACCCCGACAGGGGGAATTAGCGGCGGCTCTCAGTTCTTC,CASSTPTGGISGGSQFF
TRBV29-1,NA,TRBJ2-4,NA,TGCAGCGTGCTCGGCCAGACGGGGTACATTCAGTACTTC,CSVLGQTGYIQYF
TRBV19,NA,TRBJ1-5,TRBD1,TGTGCCAGTAGTATGGGGGACAGAAATCAGCCCCAGCATTTT,CASSMGDRNQPQHF
TRBV7-5,NA,TRBJ2-5,NA,TGTGCCACGCGCGTGAGAGAGACCCAGTACTTC,CATRVRETQYF
TRBV5-4,few,TRBJ2-7,TRBD2,TGTGCCAGCAGCTCCTCCCGCGGGACTAGCGGGGGGGCCGAGCAGTACTTC,CASSSSRGTSGGAEQYF
TRBV5-1,NA,TRBJ2-3,TRBD2,TGCGCCAGCAGCCATAATAGCGGGAGGAGCGCAGATACGCAGTATTTT,CASSHNSGRSADTQYF
TRBV4-1,NA,TRBJ1-1,TRBD1,TGCGCCAGCAGCCAAGGGGGACAGGGCTCGGCTGAAGCTTTCTTT,CASSQGGQGSAEAFF
TRBV4-1,NA,TRBJ2-1,TRBD1,TGCGCCAGCAGGCAACAGGGGTTCGGTGAGCAGTTCTTC,CASRQQGFGEQFF
TRBV29-1,NA,TRBJ2-2,TRBD1,TGCAGCGTTGAGGCACAGGGGGCCGGCACCGGGGAGCTGTTTTTT,CSVEAQGAGTGELFF
TRBV28,NA,TRBJ2-5,TRBD2,TGTGCCAGCAGTCGACTAGCGGAGCAAGAGACCCAGTACTTC,CASSRLAEQETQYF
TRBV18,few,TRBJ2-5,NA,TGTGCCAGCTCACCGAGGACTCTAGGGAACCAAGAGACCCAGTACTTC,CASSPRTLGNQETQYF
TRBV2,NA,TRBJ1-4,NA,TGTGCCAGCAGTCTCTACAGGGAGAGCGAAAAACTGTTTTTT,CASSLYRESEKLFF
TRBV28,NA,TRBJ1-5,TRBD1,TGTGCCAGCAGTCAGACAGGGCGGGGTAGCAATCAGCCCCAGCATTTT,CASSQTGRGSNQPQHF
TRBV5-6,NA,TRBJ2-3,TRBD2,TGTGCCAGCAGCTTGGTGCGGGGGGGCACAGATACGCAGTATTTT,CASSLVRGGTDTQYF
TRBV5-4,NA,TRBJ2-7,TRBD2,TGTGCCAGCAGCTTAGGGACTAGCGCCTACGAGCAGTACTTC,CASSLGTSAYEQYF
TRBV27,NA,TRBJ2-3,NA,TGTGCCAGCAGTTTATCGAGTTTTGGTCCAGATACGCAGTATTTT,CASSLSSFGPDTQYF
TRBV7-3,many,TRBJ2-1,TRBD2,TGTGCCAGCAGCTTAGCGGGGGGGCCTGGGTCCACCTACAATGAGCAGTTCTTC,CASSLAGGPGSTYNEQFF
TRBV19,medium-sized,TRBJ1-3,NA,TGTGCCAGTAAAACAGACTCTGGAAACACCATATATTTT,CASKTDSGNTIYF
TRBV29-1,NA,TRBJ2-7,TRBD1,TGCAGCGTTGAAGGCGGACAGGGATGGGCCTCCTACGAGCAGTACTTC,CSVEGGQGWASYEQYF
TRBV3-1/TRBV3-2,few,TRBJ1-4,NA,TGTGCCAGCAGCCGGGGGGCAACTAATGAAAAACTGTTTTTT,CASSRGATNEKLFF
TRBV7-9,NA,TRBJ1-5,NA,TGTGCCAGCAGCCATGACAGAAGCAATCAGCCCCAGCATTTT,CASSHDRSNQPQHF
TRBV19,NA,TRBJ1-2,NA,TGTGCCAGTGGTCACCCCACAGGAGCTATTGGCTACACCTTC,CASGHPTGAIGYTF
TRBV11-3,NA,TRBJ2-1,TRBD2,TGTGCCAGCAGTCTGACTAGCGGGATGGGTGAGCAGTTCTTC,CASSLTSGMGEQFF
TRBV19,NA,TRBJ1-6,NA,TGTGCCAGTAGTAGGTGGACAGCCATTCAAGCCGAGCAGGAATCACCCCTCCACTTT,CASSRWTAIQAEQESPLHF
TRBV10-3,NA,TRBJ2-5,TRBD1,TGTGCCATCAGTGACCCGGAGAGGGACAGTCTCGGGACCCAGTACTTC,CAISDPERDSLGTQYF
TRBV2,NA,TRBJ2-3,TRBD2,TGTGCCAGCAGCATAGCGGGAGGCACAGATACGCAGTATTTT,CASSIAGGTDTQYF
TRBV4-1,NA,TRBJ1-1,NA,TGCGCCAGCAGCCGAACGCCGGGGTACACTGAAGCTTTCTTT,CASSRTPGYTEAFF
TRBV2,NA,TRBJ2-7,TRBD2,TGTGCCAGCAGTGGGCTGCTGTCGAGCGGGAGGGCCCTTGAGCAGTACTTC,CASSGLLSSGRALEQYF
TRBV4-2,once,TRBJ2-2,NA,TGTGCCAGCAGCATTTGGACAGGGAGGGGCGACACCGGGGAGCTGTTTTTT,CASSIWTGRGDTGELFF
TRBV10-3,NA,TRBJ2-3,NA,TGTGCCATCAGTGAACGCGCGGGGAGGGATACGCAGTATTTT,CAISERAGRDTQYF
TRBV30,NA,TRBJ2-1,TRBD2,TGTGCCAGAACATCGGGACTAGCGGGACTTCATGAGCAGTTCTTC,CARTSGLAGLHEQFF
TRBV7-8,NA,TRBJ2-7,NA,TGTGCCAGCAGCTTAGGTGGCGGGGCCCACTACGAGCAGTACTTC,CASSLGGGAHYEQYF
TRBV5-1,NA,TRBJ2-7,TRBD1,TGCGCCAGCAGCTTGCGGACAGGATACGAGCAGTACTTC,CASSLRTGYEQYF
TRBV28,NA,TRBJ1-5,NA,TGTGCCAGCAGTTTACTTACAGAGAATCAGCCCCAGCATTTT,CASSLLTENQPQHF
TRBV9,NA,TRBJ2-3,NA,TGTGCCAGCAGCGCCTTGACAAGTACCACAGATACGCAGTATTTT,CASSALTSTTDTQYF
TRBV19,NA,TRBJ1-2,TRBD1,TGTGCCAGTAGTTCTCCCAGGACAGGGGGCAACTATGGCTACACCTTC,CASSSPRTGGNYGYTF
TRBV4-1,NA,TRBJ1-1,TRBD1,TGCGCCAGCAGCCAAGATTCGAGGGGGGGACAGGGGATTAACACTGAAGCTTTCTTT,CASSQDSRGGQGINTEAFF
TRBV5-4,NA,TRBJ1-6,NA,TGTGCCAGCAGCTTCGACAGTAATTCACCCCTCCACTTT,CASSFDSNSPLHF
TRBV9,NA,TRBJ2-4,TRBD2,TGTGCCAGCAGTGCGGGGGACATTCAGTACTTC,CASSAGDIQYF
TRBV5-1,NA,TRBJ2-3,NA,TGCGCCAGCAGTGTTGGGGGCAGGGATACGCAGTATTTT,CASSVGGRDTQYF
TRBV3-1/TRBV3-2,NA,TRBJ1-1,NA,TGTGCCAGCAGCCAGGGCAGGGTGGGGACTGAAGCTTTCTTT,CASSQGRVGTEAFF
TRBV7-8,NA,TRBJ1-6,NA,TGTGCCAGCAGTAGAACAGGGAGCGACTCACCCCTCCACTTT,CASSRTGSDSPLHF
TRBV30,NA,TRBJ1-1,NA,TGTGCCTGGAGTGTCCAGGGAATCACTGAAGCTTTCTTT,CAWSVQGITEAFF
TRBV25-1,NA,TRBJ1-1,NA,TGTGCCAGCAGTGATCACTCATTTCCGCGGGCTTTCTTT,CASSDHSFPRAFF
TRBV30,NA,TRBJ1-6,NA,TGTGCCTGGAGTGTGACACAGGAGAGCTCCTATAATTCACCCCTCCACTTT,CAWSVTQESSYNSPLHF
TRBV7-9,NA,TRBJ2-7,TRBD2,TGTGCCAGCAGCTGGACCGGGACCCGCGGGGGTGCGGAGCAGTACTTC,CASSWTGTRGGAEQYF
TRBV30,NA,TRBJ2-7,TRBD2,TGTGCCTGGAGTGCTGGGGACTACGCCTACGAGCAGTACTTC,CAWSAGDYAYEQYF